The 11 T cell receptor beta chains presented below share a single source sample, sequenced in a study of OX40 agonist ivuxolimab in advanced cancers. The library came from the immunoSEQ multiplex PCR assay. Not all clones reach the TCRdb copy of this immuneACCESS table, which keeps in-frame sequences only. Checked studies attribute under half of the gap to unresolved V genes and leave the rest unexplained. The sample profile shows just under 20,000 clones; around 80% of them were found once. The ten biggest clones cover around 10% of the sample. This sample comprised CD4+ or CD8+ T cells sorted from blood, obtained in a trial of the OX40 agonist ivuxolimab. The origin of the receptors is an adult with an advanced solid tumor such as melanoma, head and neck, liver or kidney cancer.

This clone has only one observation. The chain is built from TRBV4-2 and TRBJ2-1, with TRBD2 identical over 9 bases. Germline V lookup: CDR1 LGHNA, CDR2 YNFKEQ. V shed 2 bases and J 0 bases; nucleotides not matched to a gene: 8. The CDR3 is 18 amino acids. The CDR3 protein is CASSQTGGRARSYNEQFF. The DNA of the CDR3 is TGTGCCAGCAGCCAAACCGGCGGGAGGGCCCGCTCCTACAATGAGCAGTTCTTC.

The chain carries TRBV29-1 and TRBJ1-1; D is unresolved. Looked up from germline, CDR1 is SQVTM and CDR2 is ANQGSEA. This CDR3 has 12 residues. The germline V and J ends were trimmed by 4 bases and 2 bases, with 8 bases remaining between them. The DNA of the CDR3 is TGCAGCGTTGTTTCGGGAAACACTGAAGCTTTCTTT. The encoded protein is CSVVSGNTEAFF.

This rearrangement joins TRBV4-1 to TRBJ2-3; 7 nucleotides align to TRBD2. Germline trimming cut 0 bases from V and 1 base from J; bases unmatched to any gene: 4. Germline CDR1 MGHRA, CDR2 YSYEKL. This CDR3 comprises 16 residues. CDR3 sequence (DNA): TGCGCCAGCAGCCAAGATCTTACTAGCGGCACAGATACGCAGTATTTT. Residues: CASSQDLTSGTDTQYF.

The rearrangement joins TRBV27 to TRBJ1-2; D is uncertain. Germline loops: CDR1 MNHEY, CDR2 SMNVEV (reference sequence). The CDR3 sequence is 16 residues long. Trimming shortened V by 5 bases and J by 2 bases, and 18 bases separated the two germline ends. The CDR3 sequence is CASSPETLPLNYGYTF. In nucleotides, the CDR3 is TGTGCCAGCAGTCCAGAGACCTTGCCGTTGAACTATGGCTACACCTTC.

This clone was counted only a few times. The V call is TRBV6-6, the J call TRBJ1-1; D remains ambiguous. CDR1 is MNHNY and CDR2 is SVGAGI in the germline V gene (reference sequence). Trimming removed 2 bases at V and 0 bases at J, with 4 bases between. This CDR3 spans 13 amino acids. This CDR3 reads CASSYTVNTEAFF. For the CDR3, the DNA is TGTGCCAGCAGTTACACTGTGAACACTGAAGCTTTCTTT.

This clone has a handful of counts. The same CDR3 also results from other DNA sequences found in this sample. The chain employs TRBV4-3 and TRBJ2-5, with D unclear. From germline, CDR1 is LGHNA and CDR2 YSLEER. Trimming cost V 0 bases and J 2 bases, with 10 bases left between them. The CDR3 extends over 15 amino acids. CDR3 amino acids: CASSQDPLGQETQYF. CDR3 in DNA: TGCGCCAGCAGCCAAGACCCCCTTGGGCAAGAGACCCAGTACTTC.

The V call is TRBV6-6, the J call TRBJ2-5, with 11 bases matching TRBD2. Germline values: CDR1 MNHNY, CDR2 SVGAGI (reference sequence). After removal of 6 bases from V and 5 bases from J, the junction contained 11 bases not matched to a gene. The CDR3 covers 16 residues. The CDR3: CASSPNSGRAIETQYF. The CDR3 DNA reads TGTGCCAGCAGCCCGAATAGCGGGAGGGCAATCGAGACCCAGTACTTC.

The chain carries TRBV27 and TRBJ2-3, with TRBD2 matching over 7 bases. The V gene end was trimmed by 4 bases and the J gene end by 4 bases; junction bases not matched to a gene: 5. Germline loops: CDR1 MNHEY, CDR2 SMNVEV (reference sequence). This CDR3 is 14 amino acids long. CDR3 protein: CASSSPRGADTQYF. CDR3 nucleotide sequence: TGTGCCAGCAGTTCCCCACGGGGGGCAGATACGCAGTATTTT.

This clone was seen only once. The chain recombines TRBV28 with TRBJ2-7, with TRBD2 matching over 8 bases. This CDR3 comprises 15 residues. Trimming at V came to 3 bases and at J to 4 bases, leaving 8 bases not matched to a gene. Per the germline V gene, CDR1 is MDHEN and CDR2 is SYDVKM. The CDR3 DNA sequence: TGTGCCAGCAGTTTGTTTCCAGCGGGAGTGTACGAGCAGTACTTC. Its protein product is CASSLFPAGVYEQYF.

The chain links TRBV5-6 to TRBJ2-1; 7 nucleotides agree with TRBD1. CDR3 length: 15 residues. The ends lost 0 bases at V and 6 bases at J; junction bases unmatched: 6. The germline V gene has CDR1 SGHDT and CDR2 YYEEEE. The CDR3 region is CASSLEDRVVNEQFF. CDR3 nucleotides: TGTGCCAGCAGCTTGGAAGACAGGGTGGTCAATGAGCAGTTCTTC.

V usage is TRBV4-3 and J usage is TRBJ1-3; 7 bases match TRBD1. CDR3 length equals 16 residues. The trim removed 0 bases at V and 2 bases at J, leaving 4 bases unmatched. Germline V gene data show CDR1 as LGHNA and CDR2 as YSLEER. The CDR3 nucleotides read TGCGCCAGCAGCCAAGATGAGGGGGCGGCTGGAAACACCATATATTTT. Translating gives CASSQDEGAAGNTIYF.